The T cell receptor (beta chain) under discussion was sequenced for a study of blood T cell repertoires in COVID-19. About the study: Samples of COVID-19 (acute and convalescent) were obtained from the United States, Italy and Spain.

The ends lost 7 bases at V and 7 bases at J; junction bases unmatched: 5. The CDR3 consists of 14 residues. Germline CDR1 reads MNHEY; CDR2 reads SVGAGI. Per the original data handling: From reference gene primer amplification, estimates of nucleated cell counts were derived. Method: immunoSEQ multiplex PCR; TCRdb's copy keeps in-frame clones and lacks some. Clonal size and the V and J genes are those of that table, whereas D and trimming came from the DNA. The repertoire holds over 50,000 clones, with roughly 84% as singletons. This clone has just one count. The chain employs TRBV6-5 and TRBJ1-6; 9 positions match TRBD1. The material sequenced was peripheral blood. The sequence came from a man between 65 and 85 years old with active COVID-19. This CDR3 reads CASTRDRENSPLHF. The CDR3 nucleotides read TGTGCCAGCACCCGGGACAGGGAGAATTCACCCCTCCACTTT.